These 6 T cell receptor beta chains originate from one sample sequenced in a study of technical replicates of blood from a handful of donors. TCRdb's table, derived via immunoSEQ multiplex PCR, lists solely in-frame clones and lacks some. This sample has 15,000 or so clones, with more than 75% found just once. The specimen sequenced was PBMCs. The receptor set was obtained from a human donor in good health.

The chain links TRBV7-6 to TRBJ1-4, with 9 nucleotides matching TRBD1. The CDR3 has 14 residues. V shed 5 bases and J 7 bases; nucleotides not matched to a gene: 5. Germline V gives CDR1 SGHVS, CDR2 FNYEAQ. The CDR3 DNA reads as TGTGCCAGCAGCAAAACGGGACAGGGTGAAAAACTGTTTTTT. Translated, it gives CASSKTGQGEKLFF.

CDR3 region: CASSVDQGALGNTIYF. The CDR3 coding sequence is TGTGCCAGCAGCGTAGATCAGGGGGCGTTGGGAAACACCATATATTTT. The chain links TRBV9 to TRBJ1-3, with 8 bases lining up with TRBD1. The germline V gene encodes CDR1 SGDLS and CDR2 YYNGEE. CDR3 size: 16 residues. The V gene end was trimmed by 0 bases and the J gene end by 4 bases; junction bases not matched to a gene: 6.

This chain uses TRBV2 with TRBJ1-2; possibly TRBD1 for D (5 bases). CDR1 and CDR2 (germline): SNHLY, FYNNEI. This CDR3 is 12 amino acids long. V was clipped by 2 bases and J by 8 bases, with 9 bases between them. In DNA, the CDR3 is TGTGCCAGCAGTGAAAGCCAGGGCGGCTACACCTTC. Protein sequence: CASSESQGGYTF.

The rearrangement links TRBV6-5 to TRBJ1-2, with D maybe TRBD1 (5 bases). CDR3 size: 14 residues. Germline CDR1 is MNHEY and CDR2 is SVGAGI. Trimming removed 0 bases from V and 6 bases from J, with 11 bases in between. CDR3 coding DNA: TGTGCCAGCAGTTACTCGAAGGCAGGGAATGGCTACACCTTC. This codes for CASSYSKAGNGYTF.

V and J are TRBV27 and TRBJ2-3; 10 nucleotides agree with TRBD2. The CDR3 runs 16 residues. Looked up from germline, CDR1 is MNHEY and CDR2 is SMNVEV (reference sequence). V lost 8 bases and J lost 0; bases outside the gene matches: 8. For the CDR3, the DNA is TGTGCCAGCGGGAGCGGGAGGGCCCCTAGCACAGATACGCAGTATTTT. Amino acid sequence: CASGSGRAPSTDTQYF.

The chain is built from TRBV6-1 and TRBJ1-3, with 7 bases matching TRBD1. Germline CDR1 MNHNS, CDR2 SASEGT. V was pared by 5 bases and J by 7 bases, with 2 bases of the junction left unmatched. This CDR3 spans 12 amino acids. CDR3 protein: CASSLQGNTIYF. CDR3 sequence (DNA): TGTGCCAGCAGTCTACAGGGGAACACCATATATTTT.